The present entry profiles one TCR beta chain with its context. What it recognizes is unknown. The sample comes from a study of vaccination effects on CD4 cells after COVID-19. The assay was immunoSEQ multiplex PCR, and TCRdb's table has in-frame clones only and misses some. Of fewer than 40,000 clones listed, just over 70% are singletons. V lost 6 bases and J 0 bases, leaving 8 bases between the germline ends. Germline CDR1 and CDR2: MNHEY and SVGEGT. The CDR3 spans 13 residues. Using viral peptide pools, the ViraFEST assay grew out antigen-specific CD4+ T cells prior to sequencing. CD4+ T cell isolation took place after about 11 days of culture. PCR-confirmed SARS-CoV-2 infection occurred in the person between March and December 2020.

The sequence was collected from a human donor who had a prior SARS-CoV-2 infection. This chain joins TRBV6-2 or TRBV6-3 and TRBJ1-1; D is uncertain. The sequenced sample was CD4+ T cells from PBMCs cultured with a peptide pool, obtained before COVID-19 vaccination. The CDR3: CASRYDMNTEAFF. CDR3 in DNA: TGTGCCAGCAGGTACGACATGAACACTGAAGCTTTCTTT.